A few counts support the clone carrying this T cell receptor beta chain. The CDR3 is 14 amino acids. In germline, CDR1 is MGHDK, CDR2 SYGVNS. Deletions cut 1 base from V and 0 bases from J, with 3 bases between. TCRdb itself ran the RT-PCR reads through MiXCR, one entry per CDR3 protein. The table records over 150,000 distinct CDR3 sequences, 40% to 45% of them present only once. The sample belongs to a study of patients and donors after allogeneic stem cell transplantation. This rearrangement joins TRBV25-1 to TRBJ1-4; D is unresolved. What was sequenced was blood, either unsorted or a sorted T cell fraction (not recorded which). This sequence originates from a human donor who was either an allogeneic HSCT recipient or a stem cell or donor lymphocyte infusion donor (not recorded which). It is not recorded whose cells these are; they may come from a transplant donor. CDR3 amino acids: CASSESPTNEKLFF. As DNA, the CDR3 is TGTGCCAGCAGTGAATCGCCAACTAATGAAAAACTGTTTTTT.